This TCR beta chain was observed in a study of blood T cell repertoires in COVID-19. Study as a whole: The United States, Italy and Spain were the sources of the acute and convalescent COVID-19 samples.

Clones were read by immunoSEQ multiplex PCR, and TCRdb kept only the in-frame ones, dropping some. The data contain some 200,000 clones, around 80% of them singletons. Trimming took 10 bases from V and 4 from J; bases not matched to a gene: 9. This CDR3 contains 15 residues. CDR1 LNHDA and CDR2 SQIVND come from the germline V gene (reference sequence). Sequencing was carried out using peripheral blood. The genes are TRBV19 and TRBJ2-2; 10 bases match TRBD1. The TCR sequence derives from a man aged 25 to 45 with active or convalescent COVID-19. The CDR3 DNA is TGTGCCATCGGAGGGGACAGGGGATTCACCGGGGAGCTGTTTTTT. Protein product: CAIGGDRGFTGELFF. Using reference TRBV19 and TRBJ2-2 for the parts outside the CDR3, the full variable domain is DGGITQSPKYLFRKEGQNVTLSCEQNLNHDAMYWYRQDPGQGLRLIYYSQIVNDFQKGDIAEGYSVSREKKESFPLTVTSAQKNPTAFYLCAIGGDRGFTGELFFGEGSRLTVL.